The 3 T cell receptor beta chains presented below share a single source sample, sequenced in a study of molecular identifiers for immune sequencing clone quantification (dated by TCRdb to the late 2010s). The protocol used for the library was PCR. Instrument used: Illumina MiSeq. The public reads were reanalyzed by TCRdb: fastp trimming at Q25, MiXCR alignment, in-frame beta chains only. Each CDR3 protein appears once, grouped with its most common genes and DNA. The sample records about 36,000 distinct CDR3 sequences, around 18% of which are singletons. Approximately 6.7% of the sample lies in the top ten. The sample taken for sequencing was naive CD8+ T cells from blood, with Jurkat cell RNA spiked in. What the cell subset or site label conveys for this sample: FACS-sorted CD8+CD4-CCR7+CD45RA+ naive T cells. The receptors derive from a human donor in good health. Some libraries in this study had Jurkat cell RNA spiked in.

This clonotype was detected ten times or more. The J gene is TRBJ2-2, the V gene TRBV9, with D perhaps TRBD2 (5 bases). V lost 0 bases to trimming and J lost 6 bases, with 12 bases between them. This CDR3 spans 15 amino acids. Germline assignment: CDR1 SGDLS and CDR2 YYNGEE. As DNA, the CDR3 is TGTGCCAGCAGCGTAGGGATTGGGAGCGCCGGGGAGCTGTTTTTT. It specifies CASSVGIGSAGELFF.

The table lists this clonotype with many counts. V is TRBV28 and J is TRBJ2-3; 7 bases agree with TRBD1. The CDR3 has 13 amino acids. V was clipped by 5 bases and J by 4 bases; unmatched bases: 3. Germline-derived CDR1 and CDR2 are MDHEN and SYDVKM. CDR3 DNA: TGTGCCAGCAGTCCCCAGGGGGCAGATACGCAGTATTTT. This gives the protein CASSPQGADTQYF. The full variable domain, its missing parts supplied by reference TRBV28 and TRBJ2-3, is DVKVTQSSRYLVKRTGEKVFLECVQDMDHENMFWYRQDPGLGLRLIYFSYDVKMKEKGDIPEGYSVSREKKERFSLILESASTNQTSMYLCASSPQGADTQYFGPGTRLTVL.

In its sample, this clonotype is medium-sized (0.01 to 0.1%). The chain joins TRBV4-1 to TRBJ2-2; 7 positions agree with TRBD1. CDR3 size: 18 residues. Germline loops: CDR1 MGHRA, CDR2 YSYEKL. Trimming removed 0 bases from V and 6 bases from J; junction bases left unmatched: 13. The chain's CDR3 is CASSQDNVGTALSGELFF. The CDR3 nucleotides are TGCGCCAGCAGCCAAGATAACGTCGGGACAGCCCTATCCGGGGAGCTGTTTTTT.